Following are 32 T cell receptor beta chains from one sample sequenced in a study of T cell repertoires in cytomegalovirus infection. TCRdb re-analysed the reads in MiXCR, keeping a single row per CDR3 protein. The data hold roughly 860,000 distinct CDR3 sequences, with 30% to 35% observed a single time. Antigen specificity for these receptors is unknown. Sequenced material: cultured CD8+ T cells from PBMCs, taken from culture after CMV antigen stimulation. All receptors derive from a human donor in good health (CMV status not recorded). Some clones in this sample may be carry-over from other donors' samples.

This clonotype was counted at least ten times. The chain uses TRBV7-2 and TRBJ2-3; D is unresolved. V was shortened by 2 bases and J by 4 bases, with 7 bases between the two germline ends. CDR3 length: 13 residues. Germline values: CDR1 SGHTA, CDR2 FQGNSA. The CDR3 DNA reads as TGTGCCAGCAGCTTAATATCTGCAGATACGCAGTATTTT. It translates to CASSLISADTQYF.

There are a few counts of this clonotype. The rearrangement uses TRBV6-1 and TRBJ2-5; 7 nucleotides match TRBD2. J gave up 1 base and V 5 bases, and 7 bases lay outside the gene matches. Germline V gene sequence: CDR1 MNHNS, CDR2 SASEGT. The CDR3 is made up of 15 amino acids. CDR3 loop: CASSWGGGVQETQYF. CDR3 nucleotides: TGTGCCAGCAGTTGGGGGGGGGGGGTCCAAGAGACCCAGTACTTC.

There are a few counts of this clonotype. CDR3 amino acids: CASSSGPGQGSYEQYV. CDR3 DNA: TGTGCCAGCAGCTCAGGGCCGGGACAGGGGTCCTACGAGCAGTACGTC. V gene TRBV11-2 combines with J gene TRBJ2-7; TRBD1 matches at 10 bases. The J segment lost 1 base and the V segment lost 4 bases, leaving 7 bases of the junction unmatched. Germline V gene data show CDR1 as SGHAT and CDR2 as FQNNGV. This CDR3 is 16 amino acids long.

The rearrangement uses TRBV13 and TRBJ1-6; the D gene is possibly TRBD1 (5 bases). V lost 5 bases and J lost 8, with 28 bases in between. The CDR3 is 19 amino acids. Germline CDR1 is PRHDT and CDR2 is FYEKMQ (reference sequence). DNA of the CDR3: TGTGCCAGCAGCCCCAAGGGCGGATTCGGGACTCGCAGTGATTCACCCCTCCACTTT. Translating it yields CASSPKGGFGTRSDSPLHF.

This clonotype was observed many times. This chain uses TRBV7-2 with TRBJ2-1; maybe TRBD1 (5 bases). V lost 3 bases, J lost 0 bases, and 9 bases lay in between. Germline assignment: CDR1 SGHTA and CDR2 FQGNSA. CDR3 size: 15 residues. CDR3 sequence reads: CASSFRQNSYNEQFF. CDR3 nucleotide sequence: TGTGCCAGCAGCTTCCGACAGAACTCCTACAATGAGCAGTTCTTC.

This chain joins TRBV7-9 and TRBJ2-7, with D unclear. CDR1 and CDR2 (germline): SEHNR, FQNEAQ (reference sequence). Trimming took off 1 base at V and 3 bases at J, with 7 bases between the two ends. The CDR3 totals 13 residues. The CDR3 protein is CASSLGIFYEQYV. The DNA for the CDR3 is TGTGCCAGCAGCTTAGGAATTTTCTACGAGCAGTACGTC.

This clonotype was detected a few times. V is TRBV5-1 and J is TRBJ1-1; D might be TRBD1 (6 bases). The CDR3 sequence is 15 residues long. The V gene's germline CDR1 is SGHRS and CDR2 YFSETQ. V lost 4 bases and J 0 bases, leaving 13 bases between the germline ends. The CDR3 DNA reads TGCGCCAGCAGCCTTCATACAGGGCTGAACACTGAAGCTTTCTTT. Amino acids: CASSLHTGLNTEAFF.

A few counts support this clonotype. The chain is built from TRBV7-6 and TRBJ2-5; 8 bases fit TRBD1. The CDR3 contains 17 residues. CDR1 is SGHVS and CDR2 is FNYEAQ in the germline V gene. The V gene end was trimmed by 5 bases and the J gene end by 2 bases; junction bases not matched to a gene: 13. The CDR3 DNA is TGTGCCAGCAGCAGAAACACCAGGGGGCCGAAACAAGAGACCCAGTACTTC. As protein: CASSRNTRGPKQETQYF.

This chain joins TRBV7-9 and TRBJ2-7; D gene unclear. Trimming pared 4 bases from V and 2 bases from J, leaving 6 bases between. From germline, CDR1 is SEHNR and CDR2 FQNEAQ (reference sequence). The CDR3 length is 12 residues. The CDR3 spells CASSYTPYEQYF. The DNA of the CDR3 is TGTGCCAGCAGCTACACGCCCTACGAGCAGTACTTC.

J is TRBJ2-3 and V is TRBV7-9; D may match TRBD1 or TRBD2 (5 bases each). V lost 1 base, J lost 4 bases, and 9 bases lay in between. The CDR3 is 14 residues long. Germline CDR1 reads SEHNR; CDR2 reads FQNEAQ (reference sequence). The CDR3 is CASSLDGASDTQYF. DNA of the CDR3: TGTGCCAGCAGCTTAGACGGGGCCTCAGATACGCAGTATTTT.

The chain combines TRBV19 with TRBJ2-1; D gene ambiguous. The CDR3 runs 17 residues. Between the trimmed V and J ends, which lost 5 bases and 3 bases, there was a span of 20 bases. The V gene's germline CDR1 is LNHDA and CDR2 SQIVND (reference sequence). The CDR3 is CASSPVLVTDGYNEQFF. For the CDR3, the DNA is TGTGCCAGTAGTCCCGTTCTAGTCACAGATGGCTACAATGAGCAGTTCTTC.

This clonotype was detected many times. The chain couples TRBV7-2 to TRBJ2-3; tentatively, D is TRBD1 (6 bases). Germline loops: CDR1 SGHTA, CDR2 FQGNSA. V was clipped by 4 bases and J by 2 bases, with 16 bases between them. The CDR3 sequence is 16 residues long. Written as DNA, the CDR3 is TGTGCCAGCAGCTACGTAGGGGGTTTGATCACAGATACGCAGTATTTT. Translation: CASSYVGGLITDTQYF. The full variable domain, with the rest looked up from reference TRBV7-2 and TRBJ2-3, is GAGVSQSPSNKVTEKGKDVELRCDPISGHTALYWYRQSLGQGLEFLIYFQGNSAPDKSGLPSDRFSAERTGGSVSTLTIQRTQQEDSAVYLCASSYVGGLITDTQYFGPGTRLTVL.

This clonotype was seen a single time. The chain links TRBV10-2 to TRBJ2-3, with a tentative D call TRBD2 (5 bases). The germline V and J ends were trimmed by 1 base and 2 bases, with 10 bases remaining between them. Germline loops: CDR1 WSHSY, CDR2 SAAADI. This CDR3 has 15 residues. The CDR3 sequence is CASSEWFSDTDTQYF. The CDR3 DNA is TGCGCCAGCAGTGAGTGGTTTAGCGACACAGATACGCAGTATTTT.

The CDR3 region is CASSIRQGKTGELFF. CDR3 nucleotides: TGTGCCAGTAGTATAAGGCAGGGAAAAACCGGGGAGCTGTTTTTT. The chain has TRBV19 and TRBJ2-2; TRBD1 might be the D (5 bases). The CDR3 consists of 15 residues. Germline V lookup: CDR1 LNHDA, CDR2 SQIVND (reference sequence). V was pared by 2 bases and J by 5 bases, with 12 bases between.

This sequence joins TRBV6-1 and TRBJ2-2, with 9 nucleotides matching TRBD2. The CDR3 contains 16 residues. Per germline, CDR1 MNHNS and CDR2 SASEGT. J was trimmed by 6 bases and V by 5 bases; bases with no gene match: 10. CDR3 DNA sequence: TGTGCCAGCAGTTACACGGGCGGGGGGGCTGCCGGGGAGCTGTTTTTT. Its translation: CASSYTGGGAAGELFF.

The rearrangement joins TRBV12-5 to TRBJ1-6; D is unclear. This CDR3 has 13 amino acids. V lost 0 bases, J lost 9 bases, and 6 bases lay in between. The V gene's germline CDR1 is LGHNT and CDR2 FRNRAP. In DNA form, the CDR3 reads TGTGCTAGTGGTTTGGTTTTGACTTCACCCCTCCACTTT. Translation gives CASGLVLTSPLHF.

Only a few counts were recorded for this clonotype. The CDR3 DNA reads TGTGCCAGCAGCCGGACCGGGACAAAGACTGAAGCTTTCTTT. Residues: CASSRTGTKTEAFF. The chain has TRBV7-9 and TRBJ1-1, with D maybe TRBD1 (6 bases). Germline CDR1 and CDR2: SEHNR and FQNEAQ (reference sequence). The V end was cut by 5 bases, the J end by 5 bases, with 15 bases between. The CDR3 is 14 amino acids.

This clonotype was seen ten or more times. DNA of the CDR3: TGTGCCAGCAGCCCTAGCGGGGGGACGAACACCGGGGAGCTGTTTTTT. It encodes CASSPSGGTNTGELFF. V is TRBV7-2 and J is TRBJ2-2; TRBD2 agrees at 11 bases. V shed 5 bases, J shed 0 bases, and the junction held 2 bases outside the gene matches. This CDR3 is 16 amino acids long. Looked up from germline, CDR1 is SGHTA and CDR2 is FQGNSA.

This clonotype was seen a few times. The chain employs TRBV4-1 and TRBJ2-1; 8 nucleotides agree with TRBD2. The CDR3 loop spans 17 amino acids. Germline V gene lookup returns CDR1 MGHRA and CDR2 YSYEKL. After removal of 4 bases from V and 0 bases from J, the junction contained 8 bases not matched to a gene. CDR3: CASSPGGGPSSYNEQFF. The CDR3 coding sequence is TGCGCCAGCAGCCCCGGGGGGGGTCCCAGCTCCTACAATGAGCAGTTCTTC.

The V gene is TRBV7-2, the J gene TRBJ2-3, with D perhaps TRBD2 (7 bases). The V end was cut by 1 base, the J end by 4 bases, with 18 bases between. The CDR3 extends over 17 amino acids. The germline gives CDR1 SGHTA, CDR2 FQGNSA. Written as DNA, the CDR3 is TGTGCCAGCAGCTTAGAGGGGGGGCTAGCAGGTGCAGATACGCAGTATTTT. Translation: CASSLEGGLAGADTQYF.

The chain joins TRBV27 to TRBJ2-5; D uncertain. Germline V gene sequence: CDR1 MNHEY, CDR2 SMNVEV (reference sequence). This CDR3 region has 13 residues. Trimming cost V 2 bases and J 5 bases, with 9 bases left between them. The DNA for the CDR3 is TGTGCCAGCAGTTTAGGGTATTTGGAGACCCAGTACTTC. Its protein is CASSLGYLETQYF.

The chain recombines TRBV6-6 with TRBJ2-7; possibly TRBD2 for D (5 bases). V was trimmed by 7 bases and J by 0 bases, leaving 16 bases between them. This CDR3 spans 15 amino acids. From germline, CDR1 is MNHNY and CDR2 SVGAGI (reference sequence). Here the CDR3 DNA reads TGTGCCAGCAAAATACTAGACTACAGCTCCTACGAGCAGTACGTC. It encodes CASKILDYSSYEQYV.

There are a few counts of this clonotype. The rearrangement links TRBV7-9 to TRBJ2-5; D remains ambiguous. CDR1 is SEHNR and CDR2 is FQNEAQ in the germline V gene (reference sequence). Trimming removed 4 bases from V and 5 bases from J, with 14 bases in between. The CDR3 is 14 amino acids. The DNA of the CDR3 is TGTGCCAGCAGCTCGGACCCCACGTCGGAGACCCAGTACTTC. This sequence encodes CASSSDPTSETQYF.

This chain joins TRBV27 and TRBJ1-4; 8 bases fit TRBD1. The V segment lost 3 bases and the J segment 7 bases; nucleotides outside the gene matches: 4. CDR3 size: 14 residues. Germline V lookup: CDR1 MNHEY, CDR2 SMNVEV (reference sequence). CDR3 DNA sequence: TGTGCCAGCAGTTTCTTCGGACAGGGTGAAAAACTGTTTTTT. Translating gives CASSFFGQGEKLFF.

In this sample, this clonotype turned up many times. The CDR3 loop is CASSLDVNANTGELFF. The DNA for the CDR3 is TGCGCCAGCAGCTTGGACGTAAACGCGAACACCGGGGAGCTGTTTTTT. This sequence joins TRBV5-1 and TRBJ2-2, with no clear D. This CDR3 is 16 amino acids long. Germline CDR1 reads SGHRS; CDR2 reads YFSETQ. The V end lost 0 bases, the J end lost 0 bases, and 9 bases lay between the germline ends.

The CDR3 nucleotides are TGTGCCAGTAGGGGAGAGCGGAGGGCTGAAGCTTTCTTT. It codes for CASRGERRAEAFF. The rearrangement uses TRBV19 and TRBJ1-1; D remains ambiguous. The CDR3 is 13 residues long. V lost 6 bases, J lost 6 bases, and 14 bases lay in between. The V gene's germline CDR1 is LNHDA and CDR2 SQIVND (reference sequence).

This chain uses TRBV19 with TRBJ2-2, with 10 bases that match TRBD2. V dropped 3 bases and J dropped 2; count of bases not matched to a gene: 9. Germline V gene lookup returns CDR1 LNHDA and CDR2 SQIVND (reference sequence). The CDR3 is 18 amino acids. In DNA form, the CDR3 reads TGTGCCAGTAGTATCCTAGGTCTAGCGGGGGTAAACACCGGGGAGCTGTTTTTT. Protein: CASSILGLAGVNTGELFF.

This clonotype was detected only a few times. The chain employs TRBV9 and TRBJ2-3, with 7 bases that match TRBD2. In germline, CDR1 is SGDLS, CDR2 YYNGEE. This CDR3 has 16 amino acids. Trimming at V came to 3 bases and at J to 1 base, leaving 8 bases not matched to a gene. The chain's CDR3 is CASSAWGSGGTDTQYF. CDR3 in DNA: TGTGCCAGCAGCGCCTGGGGCAGCGGGGGCACAGATACGCAGTATTTT.

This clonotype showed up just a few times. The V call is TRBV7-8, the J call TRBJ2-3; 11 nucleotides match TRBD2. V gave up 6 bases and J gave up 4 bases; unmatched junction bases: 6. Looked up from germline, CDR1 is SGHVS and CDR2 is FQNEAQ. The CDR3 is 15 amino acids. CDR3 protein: CASRPTSGASDTQYF. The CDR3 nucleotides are TGTGCCAGCAGACCGACTAGCGGGGCCTCAGATACGCAGTATTTT.

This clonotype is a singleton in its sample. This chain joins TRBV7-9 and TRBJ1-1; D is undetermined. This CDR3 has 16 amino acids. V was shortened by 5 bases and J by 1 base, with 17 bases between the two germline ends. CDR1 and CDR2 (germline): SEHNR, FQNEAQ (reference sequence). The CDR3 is CASSELLEQRNTEAFF. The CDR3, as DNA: TGTGCCAGCAGCGAACTCCTGGAACAGAGGAACACTGAAGCTTTCTTT.

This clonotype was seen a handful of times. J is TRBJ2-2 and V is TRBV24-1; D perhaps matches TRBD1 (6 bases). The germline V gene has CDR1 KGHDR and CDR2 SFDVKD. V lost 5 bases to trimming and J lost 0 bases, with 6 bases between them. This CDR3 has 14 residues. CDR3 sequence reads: CATSGTANTGELFF. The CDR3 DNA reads TGTGCCACCAGTGGGACAGCGAACACCGGGGAGCTGTTTTTT.

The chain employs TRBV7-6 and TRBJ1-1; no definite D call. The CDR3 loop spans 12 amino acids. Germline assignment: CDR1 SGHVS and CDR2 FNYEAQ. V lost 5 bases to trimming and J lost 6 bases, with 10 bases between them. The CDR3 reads CASSQWTSEAFF. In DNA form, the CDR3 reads TGTGCCAGCAGCCAGTGGACCTCTGAAGCTTTCTTT. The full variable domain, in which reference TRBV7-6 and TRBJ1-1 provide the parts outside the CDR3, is GAGVSQSPRYKVTKRGQDVALRCDPISGHVSLYWYRQALGQGPEFLTYFNYEAQQDKSGLPNDRFSAERPEGSISTLTIQRTEQRDSAMYRCASSQWTSEAFFGQGTRLTVV.